Below, 3 T cell receptor beta chains from the same sample are listed, as sequenced in a study of post-analysis software for immune sequencing data. Study-level results: Among four or five TRBV segments more frequent in patients than controls were TRBV5-6, TRBV5-1 and TRBV20-1.

The TCR beta cDNA libraries carried unique molecular identifiers. TCRdb re-derived calls from the PCR reads in MiXCR, one entry per CDR3 protein. The table has hundreds of thousands of distinct CDR3 sequences, approximately 53% seen once. Antigens for these TCRs are unknown. The sequenced material came from blood. These receptors came from a girl aged 10 to 17 with multiple sclerosis.

The chain carries TRBV3-1 and TRBJ2-1; 10 bases fit TRBD2. Germline V CDR1 and CDR2: LGHDT, YNNKEL (reference sequence). CDR3 length: 17 residues. Losses at the gene ends were 2 bases for V and 7 bases for J; bases not matched to a gene: 11. The CDR3 sequence: CASSQRSGLAAKNEQFF. Here the CDR3 DNA reads TGTGCCAGCAGCCAAAGAAGCGGACTAGCGGCAAAGAATGAGCAGTTCTTC.

For the CDR3, the DNA is TGTGCCAGCAGTTTATCTGGTCGTCCGGTATCCTACGAGCAGTACTTC. Its translation is CASSLSGRPVSYEQYF. This chain links TRBV27 with TRBJ2-7; no firm D call. The V end lost 0 bases, the J end lost 1 base, and 13 bases lay between the germline ends. The CDR3 contains 16 residues. Germline-derived CDR1 and CDR2 are MNHEY and SMNVEV (reference sequence).

The chain couples TRBV2 to TRBJ2-5; D ambiguous. Between the trimmed V and J ends, which lost 2 bases and 11 bases, there was a span of 18 bases. The CDR3 has 14 residues. Germline assignment: CDR1 SNHLY and CDR2 FYNNEI. The CDR3 coding sequence is TGTGCCAGCAGTGAAATGGGGTTAGGCGATGAGCAGTACTTC. This sequence encodes CASSEMGLGDEQYF.